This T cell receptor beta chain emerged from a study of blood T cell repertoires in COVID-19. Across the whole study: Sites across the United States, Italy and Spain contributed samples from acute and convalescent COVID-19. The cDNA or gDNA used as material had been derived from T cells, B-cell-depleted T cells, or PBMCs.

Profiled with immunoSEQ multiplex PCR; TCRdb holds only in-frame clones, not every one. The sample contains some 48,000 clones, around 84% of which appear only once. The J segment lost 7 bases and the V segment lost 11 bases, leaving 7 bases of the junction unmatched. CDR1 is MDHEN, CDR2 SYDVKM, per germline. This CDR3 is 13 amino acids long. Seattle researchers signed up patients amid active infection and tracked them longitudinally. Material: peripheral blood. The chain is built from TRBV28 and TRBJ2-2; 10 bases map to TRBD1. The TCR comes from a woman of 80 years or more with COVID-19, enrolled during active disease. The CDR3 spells CAGSTGGSGELFF. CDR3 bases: TGTGCCGGCTCGACAGGGGGCAGCGGGGAGCTGTTTTTT.